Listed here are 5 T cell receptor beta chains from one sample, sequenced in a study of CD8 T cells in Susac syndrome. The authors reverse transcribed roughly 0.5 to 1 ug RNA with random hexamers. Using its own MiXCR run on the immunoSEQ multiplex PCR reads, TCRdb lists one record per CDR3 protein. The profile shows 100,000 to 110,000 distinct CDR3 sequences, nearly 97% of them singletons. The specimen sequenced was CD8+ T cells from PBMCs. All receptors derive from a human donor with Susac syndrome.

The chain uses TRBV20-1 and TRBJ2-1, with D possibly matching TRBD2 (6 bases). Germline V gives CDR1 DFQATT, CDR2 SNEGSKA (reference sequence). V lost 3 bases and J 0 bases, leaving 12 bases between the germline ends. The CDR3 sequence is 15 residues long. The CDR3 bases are TGCAGTGCTAGTGGGACTCCAGGCTCCTACAATGAGCAGTTCTTC. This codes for CSASGTPGSYNEQFF.

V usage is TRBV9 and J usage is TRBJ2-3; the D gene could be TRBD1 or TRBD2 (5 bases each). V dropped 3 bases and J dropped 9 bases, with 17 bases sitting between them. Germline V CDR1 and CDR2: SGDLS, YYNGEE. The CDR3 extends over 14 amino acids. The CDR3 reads CASSAWDPGDTQYF. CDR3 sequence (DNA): TGTGCCAGCAGCGCCTGGGACCCCGGTGACACGCAGTATTTT.

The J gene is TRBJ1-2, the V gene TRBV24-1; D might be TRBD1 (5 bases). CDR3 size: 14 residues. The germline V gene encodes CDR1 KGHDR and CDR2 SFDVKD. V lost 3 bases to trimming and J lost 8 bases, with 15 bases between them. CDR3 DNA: TGTGCCACCAGTGATGCCGCCAGGGATAGAGGCTACACCTTC. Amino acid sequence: CATSDAARDRGYTF.

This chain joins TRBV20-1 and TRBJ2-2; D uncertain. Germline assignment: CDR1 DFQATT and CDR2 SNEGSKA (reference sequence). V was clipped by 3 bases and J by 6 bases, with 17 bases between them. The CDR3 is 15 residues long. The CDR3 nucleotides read TGCAGTGCTAGTATCGGCACCTCAGTGCCCGGGGAGCTGTTTTTT. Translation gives CSASIGTSVPGELFF.

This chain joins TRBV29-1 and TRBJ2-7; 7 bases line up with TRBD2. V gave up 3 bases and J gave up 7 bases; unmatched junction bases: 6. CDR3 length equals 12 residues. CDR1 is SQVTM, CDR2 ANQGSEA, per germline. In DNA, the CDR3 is TGCAGCGTTGAGTCCAGGGAGGGGGAGCAGTACTTC. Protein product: CSVESREGEQYF.